Sequencing of this TCR beta chain was carried out in a study of T-cell reconstitution after alpha-beta-depleted transplantation in children. Notes on the study in general: Counts and diversity of T cells one year after transplant came mostly from newly produced T cells. TCRbeta diversity was high at day 60 in some patients (a result of surviving recipient T cells and thymic progenitors). Reportedly, alpha-beta T cells present about two months post-transplant originated from several hundred expanded clones of graft origin.

Germline CDR1 reads KGHSH; CDR2 reads LQKENI. The V and J ends lost 4 bases and 6 bases respectively, with 16 bases between them. The CDR3 consists of 15 residues. This clonotype was counted a few times. Its target is not known. The TCRbeta library was prepared with unique molecular identifiers. MiXCR, run by TCRdb on the PCR reads, gives a single entry per CDR3 protein. The data hold approximately 800,000 distinct CDR3 sequences, with 15% to 20% observed a single time. The material was PBMCs, mostly from graft donor cells, obtained 360 days after TCRalphabeta/CD19-depleted stem cell transplant. The gene calls are TRBV18 and TRBJ2-1, with D perhaps matching TRBD2 (6 bases). This TCR derives from a male patient aged 10 to 17 who had a stem cell transplant for acute lymphoblastic leukemia, so the T cells may come from the graft donor. CDR3 loop: CASSLREAYGNEQFF. The CDR3 DNA follows: TGTGCCAGCTCACTCAGGGAGGCCTATGGCAATGAGCAGTTCTTC. The full variable domain, with the rest looked up from reference TRBV18 and TRBJ2-1, is NAGVMQNPRHLVRRRGQEARLRCSPMKGHSHVYWYRQLPEEGLKFMVYLQKENIIDESGMPKERFSAEFPKEGPSILRIQQVVRGDSAAYFCASSLREAYGNEQFFGPGTRLTVL.